This T cell receptor beta chain was recovered during a study of cytomegalovirus exposure and HLA in healthy donors. Repertoires were generated with immunoSEQ multiplex PCR, while TCRdb's copy carries only in-frame clones and drops some. The data show about 79,000 clones, roughly 93% seen once. The CDR3 extends over 16 amino acids. V lost 4 bases to trimming and J lost 1 base, with 14 bases between them. Germline-derived CDR1 and CDR2 are SGHNT and YYREEE (reference sequence). As for this clone: Its cognate antigen is unknown.

Study-wide results and limits: Subsequent analysis found a tendency for first-cohort TCR clusters to co-occur within the approximately 130 validation repertoires.

The TCR was taken from a woman in her thirties in good health and CMV-seronegative. The sequenced material came from PBMCs. This chain joins TRBV5-4 and TRBJ1-4; TRBD1 is a possible D gene (6 bases). The CDR3 loop is CASSLTPRGTNEKLFF. DNA of the CDR3: TGTGCCAGCAGCCTCACTCCCAGGGGAACTAATGAAAAACTGTTTTTT.